A single sample is the source of the 18 T cell receptor beta chains below, sequenced in a study of cytomegalovirus exposure and HLA in healthy donors. It was with 60 Vbeta and 13 Jbeta primers that the PCR ran. Profiled with immunoSEQ multiplex PCR; TCRdb holds only in-frame clones, not every one. The sample includes some 200,000 clones, approximately 70% seen only once; the top ten take 2% to 3%. The material sequenced was PBMCs. The receptors were sampled from a man between 40 and 49 years old in good health and CMV-seropositive.

The genes are TRBV6-5 and TRBJ2-7, with 7 bases aligning to TRBD1. Germline V lookup: CDR1 MNHEY, CDR2 SVGAGI. The V segment lost 8 bases and the J segment 7 bases; nucleotides outside the gene matches: 14. The CDR3 length is 14 residues. As DNA, the CDR3 is TGTGCCAGCTCAAGGACAGGCCCACCCGGGGAGCAGTACTTC. Translating gives CASSRTGPPGEQYF.

This clone has a single count. CDR3 loop: CASSQDPSGGLYQETQYF. CDR3 nucleotide sequence: TGCGCCAGCAGCCAAGATCCTAGCGGGGGCCTGTACCAAGAGACCCAGTACTTC. The rearrangement links TRBV4-1 to TRBJ2-5; 10 bases are a match to TRBD2. CDR3 size: 18 residues. Germline lookup yields CDR1 MGHRA and CDR2 YSYEKL. The V gene end was trimmed by 0 bases and the J gene end by 0 bases; junction bases not matched to a gene: 7.

The chain recombines TRBV6-4 with TRBJ1-1; no clear D gene. Germline CDR1 is MRHNA and CDR2 is SNTAGT. The CDR3 is 13 residues long. V lost 4 bases, J lost 1 base, and 7 bases lay in between. The CDR3 protein is CASSVQRNTEAFF. The CDR3 DNA sequence: TGTGCCAGCAGTGTACAGAGGAACACTGAAGCTTTCTTT.

This clone was counted between two and nine times. V gene TRBV7-6 combines with J gene TRBJ2-3; no clear D gene. The V end lost 4 bases, the J end lost 7 bases, and 12 bases lay between the germline ends. The CDR3 consists of 13 residues. Germline assignment: CDR1 SGHVS and CDR2 FNYEAQ. Written as DNA, the CDR3 is TGTGCCAGCAGCTCCTCACTCCGAAATACGCAGTATTTT. Encoded protein: CASSSSLRNTQYF. Supplemented by reference TRBV7-6 and TRBJ2-3, the full variable domain reads GAGVSQSPRYKVTKRGQDVALRCDPISGHVSLYWYRQALGQGPEFLTYFNYEAQQDKSGLPNDRFSAERPEGSISTLTIQRTEQRDSAMYRCASSSSLRNTQYFGPGTRLTVL.

This CDR3 reads CASSLAQGAREKLFF. The CDR3 coding sequence is TGTGCCAGCAGCTTAGCGCAGGGGGCGCGTGAAAAACTGTTTTTT. V is TRBV7-9 and J is TRBJ1-4; TRBD1 matches at 8 bases. The V and J ends lost 0 bases and 7 bases, in that order; junction bases with no gene match: 4. Germline V CDR1 and CDR2: SEHNR, FQNEAQ (reference sequence). The CDR3 consists of 15 residues.

The gene calls are TRBV13 and TRBJ2-7; 7 bases are a match to TRBD1. Germline V CDR1 and CDR2: PRHDT, FYEKMQ (reference sequence). The CDR3 consists of 15 residues. V trimming: 5 bases; J trimming: 3 bases; junction bases outside the gene matches: 10. The DNA for the CDR3 is TGTGCCAGCAGCCAATTACAGGGGAAGGACTACGAGCAGTACTTC. Its protein is CASSQLQGKDYEQYF.

This clone was recorded a few times. The chain couples TRBV5-1 to TRBJ2-1; 12 bases agree with TRBD2. Germline CDR1 is SGHRS and CDR2 is YFSETQ. V was clipped by 4 bases and J by 7 bases; unmatched bases: 6. The CDR3 spans 15 residues. CDR3 sequence: CASSPTSGGGNEQFF. For the CDR3, the DNA is TGCGCCAGCAGCCCGACTAGCGGGGGAGGGAATGAGCAGTTCTTC.

This chain joins TRBV27 and TRBJ1-4; D unresolved. The CDR3 has 15 amino acids. Germline V gene lookup returns CDR1 MNHEY and CDR2 SMNVEV (reference sequence). The V end lost 5 bases, the J end lost 5 bases, and 15 bases lay between the germline ends. CDR3 sequence: CASSPTEGLNEKLFF. The CDR3 DNA is TGTGCCAGCAGTCCTACAGAGGGTCTGAATGAAAAACTGTTTTTT.

The CDR3 DNA is TGCAGCGTTCAACACGCAACTAATGAAAAACTGTTTTTT. Translating gives CSVQHATNEKLFF. J is TRBJ1-4 and V is TRBV29-1; D call uncertain. Trimming removed 5 bases at V and 0 bases at J, with 7 bases between. The CDR3 loop spans 13 amino acids. In germline, CDR1 is SQVTM, CDR2 ANQGSEA. The whole variable domain, remainder taken from reference TRBV29-1 and TRBJ1-4, is SAVISQKPSRDICQRGTSLTIQCQVDSQVTMMFWYRQQPGQSLTLIATANQGSEATYESGFVIDKFPISRPNLTFSTLTVSNMSPEDSSIYLCSVQHATNEKLFFGSGTQLSVL.

This clone was recorded a few times. The rearrangement uses TRBV4-3 and TRBJ1-2; D uncertain. Trimming shortened V by 1 base and J by 6 bases, and 15 bases separated the two germline ends. Germline loops: CDR1 LGHNA, CDR2 YSLEER. The CDR3 has 15 amino acids. The CDR3 region has the DNA TGCGCCAGCAGCCAAGGGTGGGCCGAGGGCGATGGCTACACCTTC. It encodes CASSQGWAEGDGYTF.

V is TRBV2 and J is TRBJ2-7; D is possibly TRBD1 (6 bases). Trimming left V 3 bases short and J 2 bases short, with 14 bases between. CDR1 is SNHLY, CDR2 FYNNEI, per germline. The CDR3 has 15 amino acids. The CDR3 coding sequence is TGTGCCAGCAGTGAGACAGGTCTCATCCCCTACGAGCAGTACTTC. Its translation: CASSETGLIPYEQYF.

The rearrangement links TRBV28 to TRBJ1-4, with a tentative D call TRBD1 (5 bases). The germline CDR1 and CDR2 sequences are MDHEN and SYDVKM. The CDR3 consists of 14 residues. V lost 4 bases and J lost 5, with 11 bases in between. The CDR3 DNA is TGTGCCAGCAGTTCAGGGTTACGGAATGAAAAACTGTTTTTT. It encodes CASSSGLRNEKLFF.

This chain connects TRBV28 to TRBJ1-4; 7 bases line up with TRBD1. J gave up 0 bases and V 5 bases, and 9 bases lay outside the gene matches. The germline V gene has CDR1 MDHEN and CDR2 SYDVKM. The CDR3 covers 17 residues. This CDR3 is CASSPFPQGATNEKLFF. The CDR3 coding sequence is TGTGCCAGCAGTCCCTTCCCCCAGGGGGCAACTAATGAAAAACTGTTTTTT.

This clone was seen once. The chain has TRBV6-5 and TRBJ1-1; 8 bases line up with TRBD1. CDR3 length: 12 amino acids. CDR1 is MNHEY, CDR2 SVGAGI, per germline. V was pared by 6 bases and J by 9 bases, with 6 bases of the junction left unmatched. CDR3 DNA: TGTGCCAGCAGCCCCCGGACAGGGCAAGCTTTCTTT. It codes for CASSPRTGQAFF.

This clone came up a few times. The V gene is TRBV11-2, the J gene TRBJ1-4, with TRBD1 matching over 9 bases. With 5 bases clipped from V and 8 bases from J, the junction kept 6 bases outside the gene matches. Germline-derived CDR1 and CDR2 are SGHAT and FQNNGV. The CDR3 is made up of 14 amino acids. The CDR3 bases are TGTGCCAGCAGCCTACAGGGGGCAGAAGAAAAACTGTTTTTT. Translated, it gives CASSLQGAEEKLFF.

This clone has a handful of counts. This chain connects TRBV10-3 to TRBJ1-2, with D perhaps TRBD1 (5 bases). CDR1 ENHRY and CDR2 SYGVKD come from the germline V gene. The CDR3 has 12 residues. V was trimmed by 11 bases and J by 7 bases, leaving 17 bases between them. The CDR3 is CAVDRGSGGYTF. Here the CDR3 DNA reads TGTGCCGTCGACAGAGGATCGGGTGGCTACACCTTC.

The chain joins TRBV28 to TRBJ2-1; D possibly corresponds to TRBD2 (5 bases). Germline lookup yields CDR1 MDHEN and CDR2 SYDVKM. The CDR3 contains 16 residues. The V gene lost 3 bases and the J gene lost 3 bases, with 15 bases spanning the gap. CDR3 DNA: TGTGCCAGCAGTTTGGGAGACGTGTTCGACTACAATGAGCAGTTCTTC. This gives the protein CASSLGDVFDYNEQFF.

As concerns this clone: Other DNA sequences within the sample encode an identical CDR3. This rearrangement joins TRBV7-2 to TRBJ2-7, with D perhaps TRBD2 (7 bases). Trimming took 5 bases from V and 0 from J, leaving 11 bases between them. This CDR3 is built from 14 residues. The germline V gene has CDR1 SGHTA and CDR2 FQGNSA. The CDR3 spells CASSLGGGSYEQYF. The CDR3, as DNA: TGTGCCAGCAGCCTAGGGGGGGGCTCCTACGAGCAGTACTTC.